The sequence of this T cell receptor beta chain was determined in a study of OX40 agonist ivuxolimab in advanced cancers. Turning to the study itself: Ivuxolimab, an agonist antibody against OX40 (CD134), was given to patients. Partial responses were recorded for three patients, including one with hepatocellular carcinoma and two with cutaneous melanoma.

J gave up 6 bases and V 2 bases, and 1 base lay outside the gene matches. The CDR3 is made up of 12 amino acids. Germline loops: CDR1 MDHEN, CDR2 SYDVKM. General study findings and limits: Which antigen the expanded peripheral T cells recognized is unknown.

The data were produced by immunoSEQ multiplex PCR, yet TCRdb's version contains in-frame clones alone and is incomplete. Seen here are roughly 86,000 clones, about 87% observed once, and the top ten hold 7.4%. Comment on this clone: Its antigen remains unidentified.

This chain joins TRBV28 and TRBJ2-7; 7 nucleotides line up with TRBD2. Sequenced material: CD4+ or CD8+ T cells sorted from blood, taken in a trial of the OX40 agonist ivuxolimab. The TCR originated in an adult with an advanced solid tumor such as melanoma, head and neck, liver or kidney cancer. CDR3 residues: CASSLAGVEQYF. The CDR3, as DNA: TGTGCCAGCAGTTTAGCGGGAGTCGAGCAGTACTTC.